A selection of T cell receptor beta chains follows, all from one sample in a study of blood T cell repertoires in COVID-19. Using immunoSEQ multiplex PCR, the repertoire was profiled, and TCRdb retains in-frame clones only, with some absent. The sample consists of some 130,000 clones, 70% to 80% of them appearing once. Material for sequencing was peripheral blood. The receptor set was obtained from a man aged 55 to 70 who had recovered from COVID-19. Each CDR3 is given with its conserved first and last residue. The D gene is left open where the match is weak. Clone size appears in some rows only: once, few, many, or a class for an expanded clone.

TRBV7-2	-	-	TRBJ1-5	CASSPQGNQPQHF	TGTGCCAGCAGCCCCCAGGGAAATCAGCCCCAGCATTTT
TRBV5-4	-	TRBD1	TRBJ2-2	CASSLGRGRTGELFF	TGTGCCAGCAGCTTGGGCAGGGGGCGCACCGGGGAGCTGTTTTTT
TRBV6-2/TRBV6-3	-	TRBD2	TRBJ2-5	CASSYSLAEIQETQYF	TGTGCCAGCAGTTATTCACTAGCGGAGATCCAAGAGACCCAGTACTTC
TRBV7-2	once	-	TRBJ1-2	CASSLPTGGNYGYTF	TGTGCCAGCAGCTTACCGACCGGGGGGAACTATGGCTACACCTTC
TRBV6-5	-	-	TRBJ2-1	CATKTAIYNEQFF	TGTGCCACCAAGACAGCCATTTACAATGAGCAGTTCTTC
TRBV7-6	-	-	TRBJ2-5	CASSLAQGRVETQYF	TGTGCCAGCAGCTTAGCGCAGGGGAGGGTAGAGACCCAGTACTTC
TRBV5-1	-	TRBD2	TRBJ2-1	CASSLEASGGYNEQFF	TGCGCCAGCAGCTTGGAAGCCAGCGGGGGTTACAATGAGCAGTTCTTC
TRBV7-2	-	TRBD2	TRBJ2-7	CASSLTSSGGEYEQYF	TGTGCCAGCAGCTTAACTTCTAGCGGGGGGGAATACGAGCAGTACTTC
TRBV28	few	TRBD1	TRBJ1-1	CASSPGGRGTEAFF	TGTGCCAGCAGTCCAGGGGGCAGGGGCACTGAAGCTTTCTTT
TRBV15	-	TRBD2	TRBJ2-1	CATSRDLASGNNEQFF	TGTGCCACCAGCAGAGACCTGGCTAGCGGGAACAATGAGCAGTTCTTC
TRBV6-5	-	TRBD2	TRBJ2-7	CASSYQRTGGYEQYF	TGTGCCAGCAGTTACCAACGGACGGGGGGCTACGAGCAGTACTTC
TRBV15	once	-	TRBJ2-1	CATSRESGRSSYNEQFF	TGTGCCACCAGCAGAGAAAGTGGGAGGAGCTCCTACAATGAGCAGTTCTTC
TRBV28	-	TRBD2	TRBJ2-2	CASIFAGGPNTGELFF	TGTGCCAGCATCTTTGCGGGGGGGCCAAACACCGGGGAGCTGTTTTTT